This T cell receptor (beta chain) derives from a study of T cells after yellow fever vaccination. On the study more broadly: Fractions of limited cellularity were prepared by means of SMART-Seq v4 Ultra Low Input. Broader study findings: Abundant bulk-derived clonotypes could contaminate FACS-sorted repertoires. Once the booster was given, most primary-vaccination clones reappeared, at just under 98% for CD4 and around 90% for CD8.

The CDR3 runs to 14 residues. The V gene's germline CDR1 is ENHRY and CDR2 SYGVKD. Between the trimmed V and J ends, which lost 6 bases and 9 bases, there was a span of 18 bases. This clonotype turned up a few times. The antigen is undetermined. Template switching by 5'RACE produced TCR cDNA, adding a universal primer site and UMIs. A single record per CDR3 protein comes from TCRdb applying MiXCR to the 5' RACE reads. The data contain around 260,000 distinct CDR3 sequences, around 5.3% of them seen just once; the ten biggest clones take up about 3.5%. The genes are TRBV10-3 and TRBJ2-1; maybe TRBD2 (5 bases). The clonotype originates from a man aged 18 to 29 who received the YFV17D yellow fever vaccine. The sequencing here drew on CD4+ T cells sorted from PBMCs, taken on the day of the yellow fever booster vaccination. DNA of the CDR3: TGTGCCATCAGGAGAGACGGGATGGCGTCTGAGCAGTTCTTC. It encodes CAIRRDGMASEQFF.